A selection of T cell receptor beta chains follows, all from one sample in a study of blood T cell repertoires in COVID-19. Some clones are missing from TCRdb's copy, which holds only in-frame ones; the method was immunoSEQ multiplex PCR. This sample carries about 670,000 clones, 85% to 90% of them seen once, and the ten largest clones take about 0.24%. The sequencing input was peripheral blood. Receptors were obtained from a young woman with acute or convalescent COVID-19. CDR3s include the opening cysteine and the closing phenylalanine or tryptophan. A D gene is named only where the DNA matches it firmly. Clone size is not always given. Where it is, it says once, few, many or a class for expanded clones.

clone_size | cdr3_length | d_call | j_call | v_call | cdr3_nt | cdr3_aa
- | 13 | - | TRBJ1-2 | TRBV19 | TGTGCCAGTAGTATAAAGGGGCCATATGGCTACACCTTC | CASSIKGPYGYTF
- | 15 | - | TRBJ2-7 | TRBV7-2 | TGTGCCAGCAGCTTAGATGGGACATCATCCTACGAGCAGTACTTC | CASSLDGTSSYEQYF
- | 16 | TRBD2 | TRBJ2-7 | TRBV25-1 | TGTGCCAGCAGTGCCGGGACTAGCGGGGGGGGATACGAGCAGTACTTC | CASSAGTSGGGYEQYF
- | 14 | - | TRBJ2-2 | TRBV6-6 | TGTGCCAGCACCGCCACAGGCGCCACCGGGGAGCTGTTTTTT | CASTATGATGELFF
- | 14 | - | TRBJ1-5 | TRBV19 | TGTGCCAGTAGTACCCGGACGGGATATCAGCCCCAGCATTTT | CASSTRTGYQPQHF
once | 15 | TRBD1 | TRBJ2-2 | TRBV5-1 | TGCGCCAGCAGCCTGCAGGGGGCCGGCCGCGGGGAGCTGTTTTTT | CASSLQGAGRGELFF
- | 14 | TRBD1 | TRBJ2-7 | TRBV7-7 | TGTGCCAGCAGCGCTGCGGGACAGGGCTACGAGCAGTACTTC | CASSAAGQGYEQYF
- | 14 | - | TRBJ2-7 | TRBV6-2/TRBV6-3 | TGTGCCAGCAGTCTAGGACACAGCTCCTACGAGCAGTACTTC | CASSLGHSSYEQYF
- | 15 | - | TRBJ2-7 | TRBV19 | TGTGCCAGTAGCTTCAAAGGGAGCCCCGCCAGCGAGCAGTACTTC | CASSFKGSPASEQYF
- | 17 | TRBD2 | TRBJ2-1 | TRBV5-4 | TGTGCCAGCAGCTTTCTAGCGGGGGGGCGTTTCTACAATGAGCAGTTCTTC | CASSFLAGGRFYNEQFF
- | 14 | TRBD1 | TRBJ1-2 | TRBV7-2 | TGTGCCAGCAGATCGACAGGGAGGATCTATGGCTACACCTTC | CASRSTGRIYGYTF
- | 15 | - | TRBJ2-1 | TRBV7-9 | TGTGCCAGCAGCTCCAGGGCCCTCTCCTACAATGAGCAGTTCTTC | CASSSRALSYNEQFF
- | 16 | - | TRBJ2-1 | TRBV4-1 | TGCGCCAGCAGCCAAGGGGGCAGGGGTGACTACAATGAGCAGTTCTTC | CASSQGGRGDYNEQFF
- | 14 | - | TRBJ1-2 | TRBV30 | TGTGCCTGGACCCTCGGGGGGCGGAGGGGTGGCTACACCTTC | CAWTLGGRRGGYTF
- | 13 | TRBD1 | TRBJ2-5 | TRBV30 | TGTGCCTGGGCACACAGGGGCCAAGAGACCCAGTACTTC | CAWAHRGQETQYF
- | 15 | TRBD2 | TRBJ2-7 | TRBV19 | TGTGCCAGTAGTATAGGACTAGCGGGAACCTACGAGCAGTACTTC | CASSIGLAGTYEQYF
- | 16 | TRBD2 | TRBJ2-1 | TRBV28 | TGTGCCAGCAGTCTCCCGGGACTAGCGGGAGGTAATGAGCAGTTCTTC | CASSLPGLAGGNEQFF
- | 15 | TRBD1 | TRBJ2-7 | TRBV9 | TGTGCCAGCAGCGGAGCCCCGGGACAGGTCTACGAGCAGTACTTC | CASSGAPGQVYEQYF
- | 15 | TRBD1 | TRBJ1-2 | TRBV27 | TGTGCCAGCAGTTTATCGGGACAGGGGGGATATGGCTACACCTTC | CASSLSGQGGYGYTF
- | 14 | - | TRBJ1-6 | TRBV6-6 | TGTGCCAGCTCATCACGGGATACACATTCACCCCTCCACTTT | CASSSRDTHSPLHF
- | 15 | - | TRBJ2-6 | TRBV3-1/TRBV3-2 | TGTGCCAGCAGCCGAGACTCCTCTGGGGCCAACGTCCTGACTTTC | CASSRDSSGANVLTF
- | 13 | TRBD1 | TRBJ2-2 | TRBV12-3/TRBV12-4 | TGTGCCAGCGACAGGGGAGACACCGGGGAGCTGTTTTTT | CASDRGDTGELFF
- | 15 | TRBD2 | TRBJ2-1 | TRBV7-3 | TGTGCCAGCAGCCTTGGGGCTAGCGGGGAGGGTGAGCAGTTCTTC | CASSLGASGEGEQFF
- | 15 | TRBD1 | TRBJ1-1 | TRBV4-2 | TGTGCCAGCAGCCAAGAAGGGACAGGCGGGACTGAAGCTTTCTTT | CASSQEGTGGTEAFF
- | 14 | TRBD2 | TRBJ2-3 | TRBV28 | TGTGCCAGCAGGGCCGGGGGGTCCACAGATACGCAGTATTTT | CASRAGGSTDTQYF
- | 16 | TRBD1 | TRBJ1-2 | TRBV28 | TGTGCCAGCAGTGTGCTCCAGCGACAGGGAAGGTATGGCTACACCTTC | CASSVLQRQGRYGYTF
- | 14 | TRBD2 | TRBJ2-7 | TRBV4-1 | TGCGCCAGCAGCGCAACTAGCGGGGGGTACGAGCAGTACTTC | CASSATSGGYEQYF
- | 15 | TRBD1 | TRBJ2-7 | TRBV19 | TGTGCCAGTAGCCGGCACGGGACAGGGACCTACGAGCAGTACTTC | CASSRHGTGTYEQYF
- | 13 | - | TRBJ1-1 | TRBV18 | TGTGCCAGCTCATCAGGACTGGACACTGAAGCTTTCTTT | CASSSGLDTEAFF
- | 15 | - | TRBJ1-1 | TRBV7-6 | TGTGCCAGCAGCACCTATGACAAAACGAACACTGAAGCTTTCTTT | CASSTYDKTNTEAFF
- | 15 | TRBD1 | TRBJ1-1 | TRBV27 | TGTGCCAGCAGTTTTATACAGGGGGGGAACACTGAAGCTTTCTTT | CASSFIQGGNTEAFF
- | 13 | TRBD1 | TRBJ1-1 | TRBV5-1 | TGCGCCAGCAGCTTCGACAGGGGCAGTGAAGCTTTCTTT | CASSFDRGSEAFF
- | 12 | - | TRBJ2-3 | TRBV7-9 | TGTGCCAGCAGCCGGACTTCCCCTGTGCAGTATTTT | CASSRTSPVQYF
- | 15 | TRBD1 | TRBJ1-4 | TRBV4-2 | TGTGCCAGCAGCCAATCCGGGACAGGGAATGAAAAACTGTTTTTT | CASSQSGTGNEKLFF
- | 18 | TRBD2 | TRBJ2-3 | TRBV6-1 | TGTGCCAGCAGTGAAGCCCTAGCGGGGGGGCCTAGCACAGATACGCAGTATTTT | CASSEALAGGPSTDTQYF
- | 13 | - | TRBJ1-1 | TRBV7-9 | TGTGCCAGCCGACAGGCCATGAACACTGAAGCTTTCTTT | CASRQAMNTEAFF
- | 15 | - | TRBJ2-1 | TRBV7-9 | TGTGCCAGCAGCTTAGACGTGGAGGTTTACAATGAGCAGTTCTTC | CASSLDVEVYNEQFF
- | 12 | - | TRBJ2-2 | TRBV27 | TGTGCCAGCAGTTTAGGAGTCGGGGAGCTGTTTTTT | CASSLGVGELFF
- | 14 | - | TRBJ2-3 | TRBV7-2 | TGTGCCAGCAGCTCAGCACAGGGTAGAGATACGCAGTATTTT | CASSSAQGRDTQYF
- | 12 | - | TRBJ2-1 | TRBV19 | TGTGCCAGTAGTGTCCAAGGGGATGAGCAGTTCTTC | CASSVQGDEQFF
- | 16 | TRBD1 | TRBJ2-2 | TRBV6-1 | TGTGCCAGCAGTGTTGGCGTGGGGACAGTCGCCGGGGAGCTGTTTTTT | CASSVGVGTVAGELFF
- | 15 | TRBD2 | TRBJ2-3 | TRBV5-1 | TGCGCCAGCAGCTTGAAGCGGGGCAACACAGATACGCAGTATTTT | CASSLKRGNTDTQYF
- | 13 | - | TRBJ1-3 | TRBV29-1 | TGCAGCACGCTGGGCTACTCTGGAAACACCATATATTTT | CSTLGYSGNTIYF
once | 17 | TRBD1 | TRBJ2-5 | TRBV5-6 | TGTGCCAGCAGCTCGACGGGACAGGGAGCCTACCAAGAGACCCAGTACTTC | CASSSTGQGAYQETQYF
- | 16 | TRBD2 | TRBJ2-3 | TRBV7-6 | TGTGCCAGCAGCGGGCGACTAGCGGGGGGCACAGATACGCAGTATTTT | CASSGRLAGGTDTQYF
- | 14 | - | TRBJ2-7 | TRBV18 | TGTGCCAGCTCACCGAGCAGGGTGTTCAACGAGCAGTACTTC | CASSPSRVFNEQYF
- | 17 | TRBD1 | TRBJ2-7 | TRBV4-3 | TGCGCCAGCAGCCAACGGAACTCAGGGGGCGAAGCATACGAGCAGTACTTC | CASSQRNSGGEAYEQYF
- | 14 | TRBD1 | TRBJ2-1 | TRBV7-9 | TGTGCCAGCAGCCCCCACAGGGGGATCAATGAGCAGTTCTTC | CASSPHRGINEQFF
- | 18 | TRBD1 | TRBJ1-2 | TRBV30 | TGTGCCTGGAGTGTGAAAATTTGGACAGGGAGCCCGAGCTATGGCTACACCTTC | CAWSVKIWTGSPSYGYTF
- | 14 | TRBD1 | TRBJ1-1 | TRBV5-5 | TGTGCCAGCAGCGTGGGGACAGGGTGGCCTGAAGCTTTCTTT | CASSVGTGWPEAFF
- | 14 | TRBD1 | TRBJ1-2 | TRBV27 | TGTGCCAGCAGCCCCGGACAGGCAGGGTATGGCTACACCTTC | CASSPGQAGYGYTF
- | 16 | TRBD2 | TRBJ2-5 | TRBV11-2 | TGTGCCAGCAGCTCGAGGGGGACTAGCGGCCAAGAGACCCAGTACTTC | CASSSRGTSGQETQYF
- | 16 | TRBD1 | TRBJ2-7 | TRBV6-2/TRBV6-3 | TGTGCCAGCAGCCCTCCCCGGGGAAGGGGGCGGTACGAGCAGTACTTC | CASSPPRGRGRYEQYF